This TCR beta chain was found in a study of cytomegalovirus exposure and HLA in healthy donors. Looking at the study overall: Assignment to the Caucasian-associated ancestry cluster applied to around four fifths of the approximately 360 genotyped donors.

Overall study findings and caveats: Per published accounts, TCR beta sequences correctly predicted the HLA-A and HLA-B alleles of most subjects. In a later analysis, DRB1 alleles had the most associated TCRs; HLA-C alleles the fewest. Researchers left out some V segments, among them TRBV6-2 and TRBV6-3, as indistinguishable.

Notes on this clone: The target antigen is unknown.

V was shortened by 2 bases and J by 0 bases, with 11 bases between the two germline ends. This CDR3 is 16 amino acids long. Germline V gene sequence: CDR1 KGHSH, CDR2 LQKENI. The primer mix had 60 Vbeta and 13 Jbeta primers. The method was immunoSEQ multiplex PCR; TCRdb's version includes in-frame clones alone and lacks a portion of them. The sample includes around 97,000 clones, around 10% of them seen just once. This sequence originates from a man aged 50 to 59 in good health and CMV-seropositive. The source material was PBMCs. The chain couples TRBV18 to TRBJ1-3; no clear D gene. The CDR3 bases are TGTGCCAGCTCACCATTTGAGAAGATCTCTGGAAACACCATATATTTT. It encodes CASSPFEKISGNTIYF.